Each of the 14 T cell receptor beta chains below was sequenced from the same sample in a study of shared clonotypes between healthy human individuals. Repertoires were generated with immunoSEQ multiplex PCR, while TCRdb's copy carries only in-frame clones and drops some. The sample consists of hundreds of thousands of clones, about 98% of them appearing once. Terminally differentiated effector memory CD45RA+ cells were excluded from the naive CD8 cells, which were CD45RO-negative and positively selected for CCR7. Sequenced material: naive CD8+ T cells sorted from blood. These receptors all come from a man younger than 40 in good health.

This rearrangement joins TRBV28 to TRBJ2-1; D could derive from TRBD1 or TRBD2 (5 bases each). Germline-derived CDR1 and CDR2 are MDHEN and SYDVKM. The length of the CDR3 is 14 residues. Trimming removed 6 bases from V and 4 bases from J, with 13 bases in between. This CDR3 reads CASRTPGLYNEQFF. For the CDR3, the DNA is TGTGCCAGCAGGACGCCGGGGCTTTACAATGAGCAGTTCTTC.

The rearrangement joins TRBV4-1 to TRBJ1-1, with no clear D. Germline CDR1 is MGHRA and CDR2 is YSYEKL. This CDR3 is built from 15 residues. The V gene lost 2 bases and the J gene lost 1 base, with 11 bases spanning the gap. CDR3 DNA sequence: TGCGCCAGCAGCCAATTACAGATCCGGAACACTGAAGCTTTCTTT. This gives the protein CASSQLQIRNTEAFF.

This CDR3 is CASITRTEAFF. DNA of the CDR3: TGTGCCAGCATTACCCGGACAGAAGCTTTCTTT. The rearrangement joins TRBV6-6 to TRBJ1-1; possible D gene TRBD1, 5 bases. Germline-derived CDR1 and CDR2 are MNHNY and SVGAGI (reference sequence). V lost 7 bases, J lost 8 bases, and 11 bases lay in between. The CDR3 is 11 residues long.

Notes on this clone: The sample carries other DNA sequences with the same CDR3. The rearrangement uses TRBV25-1 and TRBJ2-7; D is undetermined. Germline CDR1 is MGHDK and CDR2 is SYGVNS. CDR3 length: 11 amino acids. V was pared by 3 bases and J by 3 bases, with 3 bases between. DNA of the CDR3: TGTGCCAGCAGTGACAACTACGAGCAGTACTTC. Residues: CASSDNYEQYF.

The chain combines TRBV7-9 with TRBJ1-2; D is undetermined. CDR1 is SEHNR, CDR2 FQNEAQ, per germline (reference sequence). This CDR3 comprises 15 residues. The V end was cut by 5 bases, the J end by 1 base, with 14 bases between. The CDR3 coding sequence is TGTGCCAGCAGCCCGGCTCAGGACGGTAACTATGGCTACACCTTC. Its protein is CASSPAQDGNYGYTF.

This sequence joins TRBV11-3 and TRBJ2-7; D might be TRBD1 or TRBD2, each matching 6 bases. V lost 5 bases, J lost 5 bases, and 13 bases lay in between. CDR3 length: 13 residues. Germline CDR1 reads SGHNT; CDR2 reads YENEEA. Here the CDR3 reads CASSPGGGNEQYF. CDR3 nucleotides: TGTGCCAGCAGCCCAGGAGGGGGGAACGAGCAGTACTTC.

This clone was found once. CDR3 residues: CASSPGGGRTDQPQHF. In DNA, the CDR3 is TGTGCCAGCAGCCCCGGGGGGGGTAGGACAGATCAGCCCCAGCATTTT. The chain has TRBV7-9 and TRBJ1-5, with a weak D call TRBD1 (6 bases). The CDR3 loop spans 16 amino acids. V lost 5 bases to trimming and J lost 5 bases, with 19 bases between them. Germline CDR1 and CDR2: SEHNR and FQNEAQ (reference sequence).

Here the CDR3 reads CASSIGAGSVQYF. CDR3 DNA sequence: TGTGCCAGTAGTATAGGCGCAGGGTCGGTGCAGTACTTC. This chain joins TRBV19 and TRBJ2-7; a weak D match, TRBD1 (5 bases). The V and J ends lost 1 base and 9 bases respectively, with 13 bases between them. Germline values: CDR1 LNHDA, CDR2 SQIVND (reference sequence). This CDR3 comprises 13 residues. Using reference TRBV19 and TRBJ2-7 for the parts outside the CDR3, the full variable domain is DGGITQSPKYLFRKEGQNVTLSCEQNLNHDAMYWYRQDPGQGLRLIYYSQIVNDFQKGDIAEGYSVSREKKESFPLTVTSAQKNPTAFYLCASSIGAGSVQYFGPGTRLTVT.

The genes are TRBV27 and TRBJ2-1; maybe TRBD1 (6 bases). The CDR3 contains 13 residues. Germline-derived CDR1 and CDR2 are MNHEY and SMNVEV (reference sequence). Trimming took 7 bases from V and 5 from J, leaving 12 bases between them. CDR3: CASKGEVNNEQFF. For the CDR3, the DNA is TGTGCCAGCAAGGGGGAAGTGAACAATGAGCAGTTCTTC.

This clone appeared once. The V and J genes are TRBV5-6 and TRBJ1-1; 7 bases agree with TRBD1. The CDR3 sequence is 15 residues long. Germline-derived CDR1 and CDR2 are SGHDT and YYEEEE. The ends lost 0 bases at V and 1 base at J; junction bases unmatched: 3. Written as DNA, the CDR3 is TGTGCCAGCAGCTTGGAGGGACAGCGGAACACTGAAGCTTTCTTT. Protein: CASSLEGQRNTEAFF.

The genes are TRBV7-9 and TRBJ2-1; TRBD2 might be the D (6 bases). Germline V gene lookup returns CDR1 SEHNR and CDR2 FQNEAQ (reference sequence). Trimming took off 4 bases at V and 8 bases at J, with 15 bases between the two ends. The CDR3 runs to 14 residues. CDR3: CASSWPRLGDEQFF. CDR3 coding DNA: TGTGCCAGCAGCTGGCCTCGACTAGGGGATGAGCAGTTCTTC.

This clone appeared a single time. This chain connects TRBV29-1 to TRBJ2-7, with 10 bases lining up with TRBD2. The CDR3 length is 16 residues. Germline CDR1 is SQVTM and CDR2 is ANQGSEA. The junction had 11 bases not matched to a gene; V was cut back by 4 bases and J by 2 bases. CDR3 coding DNA: TGCAGCGTTGGGGCACTAGCGGGAAAGGGCGCCTACGAGCAGTACTTC. Translated, it gives CSVGALAGKGAYEQYF.

The V gene is TRBV13, the J gene TRBJ2-7, with D uncertain. Between the trimmed V and J ends, which lost 1 base and 0 bases, there was a span of 10 bases. Germline CDR1 is PRHDT and CDR2 is FYEKMQ (reference sequence). The CDR3 is 15 amino acids. The CDR3 region is CASSLEAGYSYEQYF. The CDR3 DNA sequence: TGTGCCAGCAGCTTAGAGGCAGGCTACTCCTACGAGCAGTACTTC.

The V gene is TRBV2, the J gene TRBJ2-3; 10 positions match TRBD2. V was pared by 5 bases and J by 6 bases, with 8 bases of the junction left unmatched. This CDR3 contains 15 residues. The germline CDR1 and CDR2 sequences are SNHLY and FYNNEI. CDR3 protein: CASSKLAGMTDTQYF. The DNA of the CDR3 is TGTGCCAGCAGTAAACTAGCGGGAATGACGGATACGCAGTATTTT.